Below, 8 T cell receptor beta chains from the same sample are listed, as sequenced in a study of CXCR4 blockade with PD-1 therapy in pancreatic cancer. The data were produced by immunoSEQ multiplex PCR, yet TCRdb's version contains in-frame clones alone and is incomplete. The table lists 15,000 or so clones, about 72% of them singletons. The sample consisted of tumor tissue. The receptors shown here come from a human donor with pancreatic ductal adenocarcinoma.

CDR3 bases: TGTGCCACCAGCAGAGGGCAGGGTCATCGGACTGAAGCTTTCTTT. Translated: CATSRGQGHRTEAFF. The V and J genes are TRBV15 and TRBJ1-1, with D possibly matching TRBD1 (5 bases). The CDR3 runs to 15 residues. Germline CDR1 LNHNV, CDR2 YYDKDF (reference sequence). Trimming took off 1 base at V and 5 bases at J, with 14 bases between the two ends.

This sequence joins TRBV28 and TRBJ2-7; D may be TRBD1 (6 bases). The CDR3 has 13 residues. Between the trimmed V and J ends, which lost 5 bases and 4 bases, there was a span of 12 bases. Germline CDR1 MDHEN, CDR2 SYDVKM. The CDR3 here is CASSITGWYEQYF. The CDR3 DNA reads TGTGCCAGCAGTATCACAGGGTGGTACGAGCAGTACTTC.

The chain is built from TRBV28 and TRBJ1-1; 8 bases agree with TRBD1. This CDR3 is built from 15 residues. Per germline, CDR1 MDHEN and CDR2 SYDVKM. With 9 bases clipped from V and 0 bases from J, the junction kept 9 bases outside the gene matches. CDR3 residues: CASSEVGQVNTEAFF. For the CDR3, the DNA is TGTGCCAGTAGTGAAGTGGGACAGGTGAACACTGAAGCTTTCTTT.

The chain has TRBV18 and TRBJ1-2, with a weak D call TRBD1 (6 bases). CDR1 and CDR2 from the germline V gene are KGHSH and LQKENI. CDR3 length: 15 amino acids. V lost 3 bases and J 4 bases, leaving 15 bases between the germline ends. CDR3 in amino acids: CASSPSAGEGYGYTF. The CDR3 coding sequence is TGTGCCAGCTCACCGTCGGCAGGGGAGGGCTATGGCTACACCTTC.

This chain connects TRBV9 to TRBJ1-1; D remains ambiguous. The CDR3 runs 13 residues. Per the germline V gene, CDR1 is SGDLS and CDR2 is YYNGEE. Trimming took 3 bases from V and 0 from J, leaving 6 bases between them. The CDR3: CASSGGLNTEAFF. The CDR3 DNA reads as TGTGCCAGCAGCGGTGGGTTGAACACTGAAGCTTTCTTT. The full variable domain, completed using reference TRBV9 and TRBJ1-1, is DSGVTQTPKHLITATGQRVTLRCSPRSGDLSVYWYQQSLDQGLQFLIQYYNGEERAKGNILERFSAQQFPDLHSELNLSSLELGDSALYFCASSGGLNTEAFFGQGTRLTVV.

The CDR3 nucleotides are TGTGCCAGCAGACTCGATGGCGGGCAGGGGGTGAGTGGCTACACCTTC. Its translation is CASRLDGGQGVSGYTF. The genes are TRBV13 and TRBJ1-2; TRBD1 matches 7 bases. CDR1 is PRHDT and CDR2 is FYEKMQ in the germline V gene (reference sequence). The CDR3 covers 16 residues. With V trimmed by 6 bases and J by 7 bases, 17 bases remained unmatched.

The V and J genes are TRBV29-1 and TRBJ2-3; D gene uncertain. Germline V lookup: CDR1 SQVTM, CDR2 ANQGSEA. This CDR3 spans 13 amino acids. Here the CDR3 reads CIPGLQTTDTQYF. In DNA form, the CDR3 reads TGCATCCCCGGGTTACAGACCACAGATACGCAGTATTTT.

V gene TRBV19 combines with J gene TRBJ2-1, with TRBD2 as a possible D gene (5 bases). CDR3 length equals 18 residues. CDR1 LNHDA and CDR2 SQIVND come from the germline V gene (reference sequence). V lost 5 bases, J lost 1 base, and 21 bases lay in between. The CDR3 region has the DNA TGTGCCAGTAGTGGGGTGAGGGCAGACCAAGTTTCCTACAATGAGCAGTTCTTC. Translated, it gives CASSGVRADQVSYNEQFF.